The 29 T cell receptor beta chains given below trace back to one sample, sequenced in a study of T cells in Graves' hyperthyroidism and ophthalmopathy. There were TCR beta CDR3 regions amplified from RNA transcripts. HTBI primers were the set used in a first-round RT-PCR of the TCR CDR3. From the multiplex PCR reads, TCRdb called clonotypes with MiXCR, one entry per CDR3 protein. The sample yields about 560,000 distinct CDR3 sequences, approximately 14% seen once. What was sequenced was blood. These receptors originate from a woman aged 25 to 39 with Graves' hyperthyroidism.

This clonotype appeared many times. The chain employs TRBV27 and TRBJ2-6; D is ambiguous. The germline V gene has CDR1 MNHEY and CDR2 SMNVEV (reference sequence). The CDR3 is 13 amino acids. The V end lost 6 bases, the J end lost 1 base, and 4 bases lay between the germline ends. CDR3 region: CASRSSGANVLTF. The CDR3 DNA reads as TGTGCCAGCAGATCTTCTGGGGCCAACGTCCTGACTTTC. Using reference TRBV27 and TRBJ2-6 for the parts outside the CDR3, the full variable domain is EAQVTQNPRYLITVTGKKLTVTCSQNMNHEYMSWYRQDPGLGLRQIYYSMNVEVTDKGDVPEGYKVSRKEKRNFPLILESPSPNQTSLYFCASRSSGANVLTFGAGSRLTVL.

The chain joins TRBV7-9 to TRBJ1-4; 10 bases are a match to TRBD1. The CDR3 spans 15 residues. V shed 4 bases and J 7 bases; nucleotides not matched to a gene: 6. Per germline, CDR1 SEHNR and CDR2 FQNEAQ (reference sequence). The CDR3 sequence is CASSWGQGTGEKLFF. Here the CDR3 DNA reads TGTGCCAGCAGCTGGGGACAGGGGACGGGTGAAAAACTGTTTTTT.

CDR3 DNA sequence: TGTGCCAACCGACAGGGGGCGAATGAGCAGTTCTTC. Protein sequence: CANRQGANEQFF. The gene calls are TRBV6-2 or TRBV6-3 and TRBJ2-1; 10 bases map to TRBD1. Germline trimming cut 10 bases from V and 7 bases from J; bases unmatched to any gene: 4. CDR1 and CDR2 from the germline V gene are MNHEY and SVGEGT. This CDR3 has 12 residues.

This clonotype was seen only a few times. CDR3 in DNA: TGTGCCAGCAGTACAGGGGACATTTATTCACCCCTCCACTTT. Translating gives CASSTGDIYSPLHF. This chain links TRBV6-1 with TRBJ1-6; TRBD1 aligns across 7 bases. The trim removed 5 bases at V and 8 bases at J, leaving 6 bases unmatched. Germline CDR1 MNHNS, CDR2 SASEGT. This CDR3 spans 14 amino acids.

This CDR3 reads CASSFYGQDYGYTF. The CDR3 coding sequence is TGTGCCAGCAGCTTCTACGGACAGGACTATGGCTACACCTTC. The gene calls are TRBV9 and TRBJ1-2; TRBD1 agrees at 7 bases. This CDR3 is 14 amino acids long. After removal of 4 bases from V and 3 bases from J, the junction contained 6 bases not matched to a gene. CDR1 SGDLS and CDR2 YYNGEE come from the germline V gene.

There are many counts of this clonotype. The gene calls are TRBV28 and TRBJ1-3, with a tentative D call TRBD1 (5 bases). Trimming took 3 bases from V and 0 from J, leaving 6 bases between them. This CDR3 contains 14 residues. Per germline, CDR1 MDHEN and CDR2 SYDVKM. The CDR3 coding sequence is TGTGCCAGCAGTTTTCAGGGCTCTGGAAACACCATATATTTT. It translates to CASSFQGSGNTIYF.

This clonotype turned up a few times. The genes are TRBV6-2 or TRBV6-3 and TRBJ2-1; D gene uncertain. CDR1 is MNHEY and CDR2 is SVGEGT in the germline V gene. V lost 2 bases to trimming and J lost 5 bases, with 13 bases between them. The CDR3 runs 15 residues. Here the CDR3 reads CASSYGLDPNNEQFF. CDR3 in DNA: TGTGCCAGCAGTTACGGTTTGGACCCGAACAATGAGCAGTTCTTC.

This clonotype has at least ten counts. Compared with germline, one end of the junction differs, possibly owing to a read error. The chain is built from TRBV5-1 and TRBJ2-2, with 7 bases that match TRBD1. Germline lookup yields CDR1 SGHRS and CDR2 YFSETQ. The CDR3 sequence is 15 residues long. This CDR3 is CASSLGTANTGELFF. DNA for the CDR3: TGTGCCAGCAGCTTGGGGACAGCGAACACCGGGGAGCTGTTTTTT. The whole variable domain, remainder taken from reference TRBV5-1 and TRBJ2-2, is KAGVTQTPRYLIKTRGQQVTLSCSPISGHRSVSWYQQTPGQGLQFLFEYFSETQRNKGNFPGRFSGRQFSNSRSEMNVSTLELGDSALYLCASSLGTANTGELFFGEGSRLTVL.

The V call is TRBV20-1, the J call TRBJ2-7, with D perhaps matching TRBD2 (6 bases). The CDR3 spans 15 residues. Trimming stripped 7 bases from V and 4 bases from J, with 23 bases between. Germline V gene data show CDR1 as DFQATT and CDR2 as SNEGSKA (reference sequence). The CDR3 region has the DNA TGCAGTGTCCCGATGACTAGTACCGTTCCGTACGAGCAGTACTTC. Protein: CSVPMTSTVPYEQYF.

Ten or more counts support this clonotype. The gene calls are TRBV12-3 or TRBV12-4 and TRBJ2-7, with TRBD1 matching 10 bases. V shed 3 bases, J shed 6 bases, and the junction held 2 bases outside the gene matches. The CDR3 is made up of 13 amino acids. The CDR3 is CASSFRDRGEQYF. DNA for the CDR3: TGTGCCAGCAGTTTCCGGGACAGGGGCGAGCAGTACTTC.

This clonotype has a count of ten or more. This chain uses TRBV20-1 with TRBJ2-1, with a tentative D call TRBD1 (6 bases). V dropped 0 bases and J dropped 0 bases, with 9 bases sitting between them. The CDR3 totals 15 residues. Germline V gene data show CDR1 as DFQATT and CDR2 as SNEGSKA (reference sequence). CDR3 loop: CSARETDSSYNEQFF. In DNA form, the CDR3 reads TGCAGTGCTAGAGAAACGGACAGCTCCTACAATGAGCAGTTCTTC.

This clonotype was detected ten times or more. This rearrangement joins TRBV7-2 to TRBJ2-3, with 7 nucleotides matching TRBD2. The CDR3 covers 16 residues. J gave up 0 bases and V 5 bases, and 8 bases lay outside the gene matches. Per germline, CDR1 SGHTA and CDR2 FQGNSA. The DNA of the CDR3 is TGTGCCAGCAGCCCACTCGACGGGAGGAGCACAGATACGCAGTATTTT. Translation: CASSPLDGRSTDTQYF. The full variable domain, completed using reference TRBV7-2 and TRBJ2-3, is GAGVSQSPSNKVTEKGKDVELRCDPISGHTALYWYRQSLGQGLEFLIYFQGNSAPDKSGLPSDRFSAERTGGSVSTLTIQRTQQEDSAVYLCASSPLDGRSTDTQYFGPGTRLTVL.

The chain couples TRBV6-5 to TRBJ2-1, with D unresolved. The V end was cut by 0 bases, the J end by 2 bases, with 14 bases between. Germline V CDR1 and CDR2: MNHEY, SVGAGI. The CDR3 consists of 17 residues. The CDR3 protein is CASSYSRGGDTYNEQFF. The CDR3 DNA reads TGTGCCAGCAGTTACTCGAGAGGCGGAGACACCTACAATGAGCAGTTCTTC.

This clonotype was picked up many times. CDR3 loop: CASSPQRGLAHNEQFF. The CDR3 region has the DNA TGTGCCAGCAGCCCACAGAGAGGCCTAGCGCACAATGAGCAGTTCTTC. The rearrangement joins TRBV3-1 to TRBJ2-1; D may be TRBD2 (6 bases). V lost 4 bases and J 5 bases, leaving 18 bases between the germline ends. This CDR3 spans 16 amino acids. Looked up from germline, CDR1 is LGHDT and CDR2 is YNNKEL (reference sequence).

This clonotype was found many times. The chain uses TRBV12-3 or TRBV12-4 and TRBJ2-2; D is perhaps TRBD2 (5 bases). The CDR3 runs to 13 residues. Trimming took 6 bases from V and 5 from J, leaving 10 bases between them. The CDR3 sequence is CASRISGTGELFF. CDR3 DNA sequence: TGTGCCAGCAGAATTTCGGGGACCGGGGAGCTGTTTTTT.

The table lists this clonotype with many counts. The rearrangement uses TRBV28 and TRBJ2-1; D might be TRBD2 (6 bases). Germline CDR1 and CDR2: MDHEN and SYDVKM. The CDR3 is made up of 15 amino acids. V lost 5 bases, J lost 0 bases, and 11 bases lay in between. The CDR3 DNA reads TGTGCCAGCAGTCCCGGGAGTGCCTCCTACAATGAGCAGTTCTTC. It specifies CASSPGSASYNEQFF. Full variable domain (outside the CDR3, taken from reference TRBV28 and TRBJ2-1): DVKVTQSSRYLVKRTGEKVFLECVQDMDHENMFWYRQDPGLGLRLIYFSYDVKMKEKGDIPEGYSVSREKKERFSLILESASTNQTSMYLCASSPGSASYNEQFFGPGTRLTVL.

The sample holds many counts of this clonotype. The V and J genes are TRBV12-3 or TRBV12-4 and TRBJ1-5; D may be TRBD1 (6 bases). V dropped 5 bases and J dropped 11 bases, with 19 bases sitting between them. This CDR3 has 14 amino acids. The CDR3 DNA reads as TGTGCCAGCAGTCCCCGGACAGATTTATCGTCCCAGCATTTT. Encoded protein: CASSPRTDLSSQHF.

V usage is TRBV7-2 and J usage is TRBJ1-2, with D tentatively TRBD1 (6 bases). V gave up 5 bases and J gave up 6 bases, with 19 bases separating them. CDR1 is SGHTA and CDR2 is FQGNSA in the germline V gene. The CDR3 runs to 15 residues. CDR3 sequence reads: CASSTYDRWADGYTF. The CDR3 region has the DNA TGTGCCAGCAGCACCTACGACAGGTGGGCCGATGGCTACACCTTC.

This clonotype was seen at least ten times. This rearrangement joins TRBV7-8 to TRBJ2-2; the match to TRBD2 covers 8 bases. The CDR3 consists of 15 residues. In germline, CDR1 is SGHVS, CDR2 FQNEAQ. J lost 5 bases, V lost 5 bases, and 7 bases had no gene match. As DNA, the CDR3 is TGTGCCAGCAGCGAAAGAGCGGGAGTTACCGGGGAGCTGTTTTTT. This sequence encodes CASSERAGVTGELFF.

At least ten counts were recorded for this clonotype. This rearrangement joins TRBV6-1 to TRBJ1-1, with TRBD1 identical over 8 bases. The germline CDR1 and CDR2 sequences are MNHNS and SASEGT. V lost 7 bases, J lost 1 base, and 8 bases stayed unmatched. The CDR3 loop spans 15 amino acids. CDR3: CASTSQGGGNTEAFF. The CDR3 DNA follows: TGTGCCAGCACCTCACAGGGGGGAGGGAACACTGAAGCTTTCTTT.

The rearrangement links TRBV29-1 to TRBJ2-1; 8 bases are shared with TRBD2. The germline V gene has CDR1 SQVTM and CDR2 ANQGSEA. The CDR3 contains 15 residues. The CDR3 DNA is TGCAGTGCCCCCCTCTCGGGCGGGAGGCACAATGAGCAGTTCTTC. It encodes CSAPLSGGRHNEQFF.

The table lists this clonotype with a few counts. The genes are TRBV19 and TRBJ1-2, with 7 bases identical to TRBD1. Losses at the gene ends were 5 bases for V and 7 bases for J; bases not matched to a gene: 7. Germline V gives CDR1 LNHDA, CDR2 SQIVND (reference sequence). The CDR3 loop spans 13 amino acids. The chain's CDR3 is CASSVQGRSGYTF. In nucleotides, the CDR3 is TGTGCCAGTAGTGTACAGGGGAGATCTGGCTACACCTTC.

In its sample, this clonotype was seen many times. The V and J genes are TRBV20-1 and TRBJ2-7; 8 nucleotides agree with TRBD1. CDR3 length equals 17 residues. Looked up from germline, CDR1 is DFQATT and CDR2 is SNEGSKA (reference sequence). The ends lost 4 bases at V and 0 bases at J; junction bases unmatched: 14. The CDR3 sequence is CSATGGVPTGSSYEQYF. CDR3 DNA sequence: TGCAGTGCTACAGGGGGCGTCCCTACCGGGAGCTCCTACGAGCAGTACTTC.

This chain connects TRBV5-5 to TRBJ2-7; D is uncertain. V was clipped by 2 bases and J by 5 bases, with 14 bases between them. The CDR3 loop spans 14 amino acids. Germline V lookup: CDR1 SGHKS, CDR2 YYEKEE (reference sequence). As DNA, the CDR3 is TGTGCCAGCAGCTTCCGGGCCCCAGCCCACGAGCAGTACTTC. The encoded protein is CASSFRAPAHEQYF.

This clonotype has more than one count but fewer than ten. The chain recombines TRBV27 with TRBJ2-1, with 7 bases matching TRBD2. This CDR3 has 11 residues. The germline CDR1 and CDR2 sequences are MNHEY and SMNVEV (reference sequence). J was trimmed by 10 bases and V by 5 bases; bases with no gene match: 2. CDR3 sequence: CASSAGAEQFF. The CDR3 DNA sequence: TGTGCCAGCAGTGCGGGAGCCGAGCAGTTCTTC.

There are many counts of this clonotype. This rearrangement joins TRBV11-2 to TRBJ2-5; D call uncertain. V was pared by 5 bases and J by 5 bases, with 6 bases between. This CDR3 is built from 11 residues. From germline, CDR1 is SGHAT and CDR2 FQNNGV. In nucleotides, the CDR3 is TGTGCCAGCAGCCCCTATGAGACCCAGTACTTC. Translation: CASSPYETQYF.

This chain connects TRBV18 to TRBJ2-3; 11 nucleotides line up with TRBD2. The germline CDR1 and CDR2 sequences are KGHSH and LQKENI. Trimming removed 3 bases from V and 6 bases from J; junction bases left unmatched: 8. CDR3 size: 16 residues. CDR3 region: CASSPQTSGTADTQYF. CDR3 nucleotide sequence: TGTGCCAGCTCACCGCAGACTAGCGGGACGGCGGATACGCAGTATTTT.

The chain joins TRBV2 to TRBJ2-4, with D perhaps TRBD1 or TRBD2 (5 bases each). The CDR3 loop spans 15 amino acids. The V gene's germline CDR1 is SNHLY and CDR2 FYNNEI. V was shortened by 8 bases and J by 3 bases, with 17 bases between the two germline ends. CDR3: CASGGLPGHKNIQYF. The CDR3, as DNA: TGTGCCAGCGGTGGGCTTCCGGGGCACAAAAACATTCAGTACTTC. The variable domain in full, with the rest retrieved from reference TRBV2 and TRBJ2-4, is EPEVTQTPSHQVTQMGQEVILRCVPISNHLYFYWYRQILGQKVEFLVSFYNNEISEKSEIFDDQFSVERPDGSNFTLKIRSTKLEDSAMYFCASGGLPGHKNIQYFGAGTRLSVL.

This sequence joins TRBV2 and TRBJ2-3; 11 bases align to TRBD2. The V gene end was trimmed by 3 bases and the J gene end by 3 bases; junction bases not matched to a gene: 2. Germline-derived CDR1 and CDR2 are SNHLY and FYNNEI. The CDR3 loop spans 15 amino acids. CDR3 bases: TGTGCCAGCAGTGAGGTAGCGGGAGGGACAGATACGCAGTATTTT. Translated, it gives CASSEVAGGTDTQYF.